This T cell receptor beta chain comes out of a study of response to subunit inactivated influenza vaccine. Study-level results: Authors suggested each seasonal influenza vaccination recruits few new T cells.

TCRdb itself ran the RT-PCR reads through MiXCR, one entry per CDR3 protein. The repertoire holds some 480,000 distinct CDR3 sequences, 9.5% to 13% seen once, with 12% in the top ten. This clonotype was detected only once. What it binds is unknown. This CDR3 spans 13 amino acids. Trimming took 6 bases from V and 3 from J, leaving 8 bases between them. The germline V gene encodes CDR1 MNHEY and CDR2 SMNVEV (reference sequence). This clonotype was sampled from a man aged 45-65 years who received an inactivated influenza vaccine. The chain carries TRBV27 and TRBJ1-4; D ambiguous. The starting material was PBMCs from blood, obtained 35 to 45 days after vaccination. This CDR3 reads CASRGWANEKLFF. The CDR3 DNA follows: TGTGCCAGCAGAGGGTGGGCTAATGAAAAACTGTTTTTT.